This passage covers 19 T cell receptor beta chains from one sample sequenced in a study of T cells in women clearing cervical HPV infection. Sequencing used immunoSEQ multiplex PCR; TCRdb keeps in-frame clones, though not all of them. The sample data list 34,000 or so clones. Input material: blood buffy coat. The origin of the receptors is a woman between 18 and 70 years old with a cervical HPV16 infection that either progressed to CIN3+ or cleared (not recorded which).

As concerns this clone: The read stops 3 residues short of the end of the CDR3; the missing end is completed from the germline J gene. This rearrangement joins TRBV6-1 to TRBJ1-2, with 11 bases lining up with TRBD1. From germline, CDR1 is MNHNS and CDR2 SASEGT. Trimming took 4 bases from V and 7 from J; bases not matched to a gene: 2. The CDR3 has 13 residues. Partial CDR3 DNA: TGTGCCAGCAGTGCGGGACAGGGGGGTGGC. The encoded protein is CASSAGQGGG. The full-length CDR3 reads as CASSAGQGGGYTF.

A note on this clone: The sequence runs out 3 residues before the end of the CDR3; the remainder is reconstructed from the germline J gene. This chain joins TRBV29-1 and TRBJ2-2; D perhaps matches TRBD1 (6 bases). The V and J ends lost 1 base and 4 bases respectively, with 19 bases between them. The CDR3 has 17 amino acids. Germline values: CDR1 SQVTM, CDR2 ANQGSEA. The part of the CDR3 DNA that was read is TGCAGCGTTGAAGTCAGGGACACAAGCGGTCCCACCGGGGAG. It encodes CSVEVRDTSGPTGE. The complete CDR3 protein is CSVEVRDTSGPTGELFF.

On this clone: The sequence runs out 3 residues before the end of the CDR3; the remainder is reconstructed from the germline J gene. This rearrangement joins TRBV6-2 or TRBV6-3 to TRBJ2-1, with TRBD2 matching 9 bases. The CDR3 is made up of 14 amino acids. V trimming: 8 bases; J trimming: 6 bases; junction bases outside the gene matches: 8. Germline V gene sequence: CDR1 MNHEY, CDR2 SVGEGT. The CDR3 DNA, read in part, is TGTGCCAGCCAAGCGGGGGGCGACTTCAATGAG. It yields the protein CASQAGGDFNE. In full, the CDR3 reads CASQAGGDFNEQFF.

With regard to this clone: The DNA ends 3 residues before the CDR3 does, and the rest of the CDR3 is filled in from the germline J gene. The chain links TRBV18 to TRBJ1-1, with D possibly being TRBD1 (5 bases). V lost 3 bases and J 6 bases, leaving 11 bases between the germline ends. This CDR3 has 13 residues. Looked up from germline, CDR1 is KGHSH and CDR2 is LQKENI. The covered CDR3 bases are TGTGCCAGCTCACCTAGGGGAGATGCTGAA. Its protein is CASSPRGDAE. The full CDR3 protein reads CASSPRGDAEAFF. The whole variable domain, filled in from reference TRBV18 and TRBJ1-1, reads NAGVMQNPRHLVRRRGQEARLRCSPMKGHSHVYWYRQLPEEGLKFMVYLQKENIIDESGMPKERFSAEFPKEGPSILRIQQVVRGDSAAYFCASSPRGDAEAFFGQGTRLTVV.

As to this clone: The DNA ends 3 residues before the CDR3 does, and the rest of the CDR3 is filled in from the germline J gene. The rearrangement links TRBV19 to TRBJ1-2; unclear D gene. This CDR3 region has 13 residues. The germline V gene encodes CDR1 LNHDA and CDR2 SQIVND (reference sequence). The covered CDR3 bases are TGTGCCAGTAGTATATTAGCAAAAGATACC. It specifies CASSILAKDT. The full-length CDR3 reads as CASSILAKDTYTF.

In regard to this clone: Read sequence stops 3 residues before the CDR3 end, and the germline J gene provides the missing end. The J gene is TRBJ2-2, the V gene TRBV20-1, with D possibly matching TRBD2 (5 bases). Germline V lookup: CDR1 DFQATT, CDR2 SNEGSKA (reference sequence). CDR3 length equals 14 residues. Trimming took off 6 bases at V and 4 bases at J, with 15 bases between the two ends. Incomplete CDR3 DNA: TGCAGTGCCACCCGCGAGGGCCCCACCGGGGAG. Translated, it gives CSATREGPTGE. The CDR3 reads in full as CSATREGPTGELFF.

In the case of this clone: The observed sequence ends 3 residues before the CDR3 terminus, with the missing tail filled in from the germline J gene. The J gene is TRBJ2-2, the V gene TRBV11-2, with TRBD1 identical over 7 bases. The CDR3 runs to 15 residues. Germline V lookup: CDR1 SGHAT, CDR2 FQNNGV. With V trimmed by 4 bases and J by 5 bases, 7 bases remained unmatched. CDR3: CASSYSGTVTGELFF. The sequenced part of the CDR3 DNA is TGTGCCAGCAGCTATTCCGGGACAGTAACCGGGGAG.

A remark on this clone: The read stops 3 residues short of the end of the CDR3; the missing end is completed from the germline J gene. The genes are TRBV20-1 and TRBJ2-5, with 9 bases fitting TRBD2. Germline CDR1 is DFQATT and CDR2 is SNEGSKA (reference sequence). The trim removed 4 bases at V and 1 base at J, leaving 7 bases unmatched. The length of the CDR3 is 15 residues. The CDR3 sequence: CSANVAGVPQETQYF. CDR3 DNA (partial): TGCAGTGCTAACGTAGCGGGAGTTCCCCAAGAGACC.

The CDR3 bases that were read are TGTGCCAGCAGCCGCCAGTTGGACACTGAA. Its translation is CASSRQLDTE. The CDR3, in full, reads CASSRQLDTEAFF. The V gene is TRBV14, the J gene TRBJ1-1; the D is unclear. The read falls 3 residues short of the CDR3 end, and the missing part is taken from the germline J gene. V lost 4 bases to trimming and J lost 3 bases, with 9 bases between them. Germline V gene sequence: CDR1 SGHDN, CDR2 FVKESK. The CDR3 has 13 residues. Together with reference TRBV14 and TRBJ1-1, the CDR3 gives the full variable domain: EAGVTQFPSHSVIEKGQTVTLRCDPISGHDNLYWYRRVMGKEIKFLLHFVKESKQDESGMPNNRFLAERTGGTYSTLKVQPAELEDSGVYFCASSRQLDTEAFFGQGTRLTVV.

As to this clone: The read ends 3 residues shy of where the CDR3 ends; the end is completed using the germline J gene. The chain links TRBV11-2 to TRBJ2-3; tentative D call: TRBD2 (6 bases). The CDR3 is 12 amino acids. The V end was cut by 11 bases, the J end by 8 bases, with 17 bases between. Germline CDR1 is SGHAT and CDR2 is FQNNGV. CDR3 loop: CASGGDGPTQYF. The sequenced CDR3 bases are TGTGCCTCCGGCGGGGATGGACCTACG.

The sequenced CDR3 bases are TGCAGCGTTGGCCTGGGGGGGGTCGCTCAAGAGACG. It translates to CSVGLGGVAQET. In full, the CDR3 is CSVGLGGVAQETQYF. The V call is TRBV29-1, the J call TRBJ2-3; 7 bases are shared with TRBD2. The sequence runs out 3 residues before the end of the CDR3; the remainder is reconstructed from the germline J gene. Germline values: CDR1 SQVTM, CDR2 ANQGSEA. This CDR3 spans 15 amino acids.

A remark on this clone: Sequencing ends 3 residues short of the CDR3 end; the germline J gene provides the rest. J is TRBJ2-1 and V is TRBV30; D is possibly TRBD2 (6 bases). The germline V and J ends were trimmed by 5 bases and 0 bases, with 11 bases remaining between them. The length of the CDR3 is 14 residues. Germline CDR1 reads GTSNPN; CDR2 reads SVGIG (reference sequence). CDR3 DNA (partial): TGTGCCTGGTTCGGGGGAAGCTCCTACAATGAG. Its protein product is CAWFGGSSYNE. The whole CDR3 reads CAWFGGSSYNEQFF.

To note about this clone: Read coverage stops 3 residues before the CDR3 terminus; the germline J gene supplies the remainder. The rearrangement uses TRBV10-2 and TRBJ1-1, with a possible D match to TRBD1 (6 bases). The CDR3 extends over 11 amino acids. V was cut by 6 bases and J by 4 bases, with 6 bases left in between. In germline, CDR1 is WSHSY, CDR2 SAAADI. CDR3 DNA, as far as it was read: TGCGCCAGCAGACAGGGCACTGAA. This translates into CASRQGTE. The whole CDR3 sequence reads CASRQGTEAFF.

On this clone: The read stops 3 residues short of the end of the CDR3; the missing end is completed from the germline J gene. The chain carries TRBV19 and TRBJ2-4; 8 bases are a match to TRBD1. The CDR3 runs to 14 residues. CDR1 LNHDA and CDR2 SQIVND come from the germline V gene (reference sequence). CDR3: CASTGGQGRGGQYF. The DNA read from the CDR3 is TGTGCCAGCACTGGCGGACAGGGAAGAGGGGGT. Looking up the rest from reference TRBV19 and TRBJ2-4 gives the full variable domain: DGGITQSPKYLFRKEGQNVTLSCEQNLNHDAMYWYRQDPGQGLRLIYYSQIVNDFQKGDIAEGYSVSREKKESFPLTVTSAQKNPTAFYLCASTGGQGRGGQYFGAGTRLSVL.

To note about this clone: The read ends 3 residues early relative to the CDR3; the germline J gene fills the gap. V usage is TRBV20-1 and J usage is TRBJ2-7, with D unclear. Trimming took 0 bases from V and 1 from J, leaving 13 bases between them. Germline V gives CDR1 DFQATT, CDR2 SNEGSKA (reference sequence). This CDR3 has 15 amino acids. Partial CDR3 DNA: TGCAGTGCTAGAGATAGCCGGTCTCGATCCTACGAG. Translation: CSARDSRSRSYE. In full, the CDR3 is CSARDSRSRSYEQYF.

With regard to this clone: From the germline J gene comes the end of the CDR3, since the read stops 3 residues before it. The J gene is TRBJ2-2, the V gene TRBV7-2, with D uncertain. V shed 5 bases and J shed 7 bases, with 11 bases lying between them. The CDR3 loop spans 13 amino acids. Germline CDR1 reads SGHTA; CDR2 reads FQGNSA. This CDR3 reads CASSPTRGGELFF. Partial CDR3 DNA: TGTGCCAGCAGCCCTACGCGCGGCGGGGAG.

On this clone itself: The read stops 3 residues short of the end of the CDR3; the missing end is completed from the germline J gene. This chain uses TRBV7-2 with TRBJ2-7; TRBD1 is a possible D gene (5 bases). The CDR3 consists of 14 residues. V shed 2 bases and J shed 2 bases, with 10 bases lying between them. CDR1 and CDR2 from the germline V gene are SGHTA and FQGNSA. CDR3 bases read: TGTGCCAGCAGCTTACAGGGCCGTACCTACGAG. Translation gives CASSLQGRTYE. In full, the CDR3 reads CASSLQGRTYEQYF.

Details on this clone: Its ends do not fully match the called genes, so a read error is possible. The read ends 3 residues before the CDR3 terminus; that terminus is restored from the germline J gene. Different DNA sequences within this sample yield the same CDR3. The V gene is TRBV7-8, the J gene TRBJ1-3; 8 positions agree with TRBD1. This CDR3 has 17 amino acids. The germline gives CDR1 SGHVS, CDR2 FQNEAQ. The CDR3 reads CASSLPIGQGSGNTIYF. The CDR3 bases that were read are TGTGCCAGCAGCTTACCTATCGGACAGGGCTCTGGAAACACA.

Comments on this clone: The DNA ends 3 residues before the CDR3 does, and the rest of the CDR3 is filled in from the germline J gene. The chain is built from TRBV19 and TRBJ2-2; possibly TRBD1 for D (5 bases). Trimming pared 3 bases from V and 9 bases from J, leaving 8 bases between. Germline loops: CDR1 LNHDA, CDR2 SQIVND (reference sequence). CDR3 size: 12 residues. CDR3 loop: CASSIPDRELFF. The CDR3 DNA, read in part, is TGTGCCAGTAGTATCCCGGACAGGGAG.